This T cell receptor beta chain was documented in a study of blood T cell repertoires in COVID-19. Study overall: From T cells, B-cell-depleted T cells, or PBMCs came the material, which was cDNA or gDNA.

Participants came from 20 to 25 US areas, aged about 18 to 90 years. Cohort allocation depended upon clinical history that participants reported. V lost 6 bases, J lost 8 bases, and 13 bases lay in between. Looked up from germline, CDR1 is SQVTM and CDR2 is ANQGSEA. This CDR3 has 11 amino acids. Per the original data handling: Estimates of nucleated cell counts were drawn from the amplification of reference gene primers. The method was immunoSEQ multiplex PCR; TCRdb's version includes in-frame clones alone and lacks a portion of them. The D gene and trimming were derived from the DNA, and the V and J assignments and clone size from that table. Seen here are about 140,000 clones, approximately 79% observed once, and the top ten hold less than 3%.

This chain links TRBV29-1 with TRBJ1-2; D is uncertain. Sequenced sample: PBMCs or T cells enriched from blood (not recorded which). This TCR was recovered from a woman aged 45-60 years who had recovered from COVID-19. The CDR3 sequence: CSVGLQRGYTF. The CDR3 DNA is TGCAGCGTCGGGTTGCAGAGGGGCTACACCTTC.